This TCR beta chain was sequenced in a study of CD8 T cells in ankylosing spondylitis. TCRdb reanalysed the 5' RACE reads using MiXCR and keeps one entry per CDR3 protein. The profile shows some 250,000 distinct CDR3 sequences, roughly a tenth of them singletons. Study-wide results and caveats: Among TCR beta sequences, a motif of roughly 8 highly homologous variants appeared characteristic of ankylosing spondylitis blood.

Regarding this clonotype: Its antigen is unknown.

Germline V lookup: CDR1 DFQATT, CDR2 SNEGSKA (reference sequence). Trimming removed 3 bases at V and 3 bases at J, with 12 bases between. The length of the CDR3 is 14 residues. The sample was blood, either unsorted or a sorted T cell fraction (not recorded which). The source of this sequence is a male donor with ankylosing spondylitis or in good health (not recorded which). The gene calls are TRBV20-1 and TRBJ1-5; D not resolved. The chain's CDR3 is CSASPPLTNQPQHF. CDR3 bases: TGCAGTGCTAGCCCCCCCCTGACCAATCAGCCCCAGCATTTT.